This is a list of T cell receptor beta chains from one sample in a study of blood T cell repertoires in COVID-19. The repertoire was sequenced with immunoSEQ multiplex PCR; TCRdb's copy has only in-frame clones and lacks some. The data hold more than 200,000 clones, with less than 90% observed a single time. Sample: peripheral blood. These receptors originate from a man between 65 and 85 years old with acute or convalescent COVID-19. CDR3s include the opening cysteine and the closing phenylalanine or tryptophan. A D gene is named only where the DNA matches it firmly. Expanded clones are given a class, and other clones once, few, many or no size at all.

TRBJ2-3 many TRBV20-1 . TGCAGTGCGGCCTCTGACGGGAGGCAGTATTTT CSAASDGRQYF
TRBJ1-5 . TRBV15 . TGTGCCACCAGCAGAGATAAGGGGGGCAATCAGCCCCAGCATTTT CATSRDKGGNQPQHF
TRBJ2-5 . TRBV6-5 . TGTGCCAGCAGTTTCCAGACTCTTTTCGGGGAGACCCAGTACTTC CASSFQTLFGETQYF
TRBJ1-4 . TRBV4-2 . TGTGCCAGCAGCCAAGTAAAGCAGGGAGCGGGAAAACTGTTTTTT CASSQVKQGAGKLFF
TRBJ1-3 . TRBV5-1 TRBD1 TGCGCCAGCAGCCCCGGACAGGAGGCCCTCTCTGGAAACACCATATATTTT CASSPGQEALSGNTIYF
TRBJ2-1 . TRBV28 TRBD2 TGTGCCAGCAGTTCCCAGGGACTAGCGGAAGCCAATGAGCAGTTCTTC CASSSQGLAEANEQFF
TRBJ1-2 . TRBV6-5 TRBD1 TGTGCCAGCAGGACAGGGGGGGTATATGGCTACACCTTC CASRTGGVYGYTF
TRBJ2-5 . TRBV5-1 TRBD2 TGCGCCAGCAGCCCCCTGACTAGCGGGTACCAAGAGACCCAGTACTTC CASSPLTSGYQETQYF
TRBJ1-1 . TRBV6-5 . TGTGCCAGCGTGGGGGGAGGAGCAAACACTGAAGCTTTCTTT CASVGGGANTEAFF
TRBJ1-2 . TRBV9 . TGTGCCAGCAGCGCCGCAGGGTTCGGCTACACCTTC CASSAAGFGYTF
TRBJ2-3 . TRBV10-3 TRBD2 TGTGCCATCAGTGAGTCGGTGGGGAGCGGGAGTTTCGCAGATACGCAGTATTTT CAISESVGSGSFADTQYF
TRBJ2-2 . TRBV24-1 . TGTGCCACCAGGAACAGGGTTGACAACGGGGAGCTGTTTTTT CATRNRVDNGELFF
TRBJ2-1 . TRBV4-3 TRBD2 TGCGCCAGCAGCCAAGATGTTCTAACGGGAGGGTACAATGAGCAGTTCTTC CASSQDVLTGGYNEQFF
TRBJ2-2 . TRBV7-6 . TGTGCCAGCAGCTTATATCAGGGGCTGGATACCGGGGAGCTGTTTTTT CASSLYQGLDTGELFF
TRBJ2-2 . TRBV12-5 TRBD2 TGTGCTAGTGCTGAGGGCGGGGGAAACACCGGGGAGCTGTTTTTT CASAEGGGNTGELFF
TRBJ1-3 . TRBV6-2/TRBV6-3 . TGTGCCAGCGGCCGGGACAACTCTGGAAACACCATATATTTT CASGRDNSGNTIYF
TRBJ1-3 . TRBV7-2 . TGTGCCAGCAGCCCGGGGGGCAGGGGCGGAAACACCATATATTTT CASSPGGRGGNTIYF
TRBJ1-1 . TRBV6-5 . TGTGCCAGCAGTTACTCGGGGGGGACTGAAGCTTTCTTT CASSYSGGTEAFF
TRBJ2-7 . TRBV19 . TGTGCCAGTAGCGAAACGGGGTACGTCTCCTACGAGCAGTACTTC CASSETGYVSYEQYF
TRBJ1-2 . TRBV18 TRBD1 TGTGCCAGCTCACCAGGACAGGGGGCCTCCGTCTATGGCTACACCTTC CASSPGQGASVYGYTF
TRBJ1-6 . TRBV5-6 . TGTGCCAGCAGCCGTTATACGGAGACTCTTAATTCACCCCTCCACTTT CASSRYTETLNSPLHF
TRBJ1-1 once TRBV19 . TGTGCCAGTAGTATCCGAGGTTTAGGGGCTGAAGCTTTCTTT CASSIRGLGAEAFF
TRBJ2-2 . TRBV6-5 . TGTGCCAGCAGTACGGGGTGGGTCGGGGAGCTGTTTTTT CASSTGWVGELFF
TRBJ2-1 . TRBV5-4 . TGTGCCAGCAGCACGGGACTGCAAGGCTCCTACAATGAGCAGTTCTTC CASSTGLQGSYNEQFF
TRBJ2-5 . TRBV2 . TGTGCCAGCAGTGAACTCCAAGAGACCCAGTACTTC CASSELQETQYF
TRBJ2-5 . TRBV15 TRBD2 TGTGCCACCAGCAGTCTCGGGGGACTAGCGGCAGAGACCCAGTACTTC CATSSLGGLAAETQYF
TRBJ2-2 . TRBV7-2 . TGTGCCAGCAGCGTTCAACATGGGAACACCGGGGAGCTGTTTTTT CASSVQHGNTGELFF
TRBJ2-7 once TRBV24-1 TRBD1 TGTGCCACCAGTGATCAACAGGGGGCGGGGTACGAGCAGTACTTC CATSDQQGAGYEQYF
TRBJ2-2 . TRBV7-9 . TGTGCCAGCAGCCTACGGGACCCAGGGGTCGGGGAGCTGTTTTTT CASSLRDPGVGELFF
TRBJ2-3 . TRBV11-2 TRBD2 TGTGCCAGCAGCTCACGGGGAGGGCCCTCTACGCAGTATTTT CASSSRGGPSTQYF
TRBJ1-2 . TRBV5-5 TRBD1 TGTGCCAGCAGCTCGCCGGACAGGGGTGGAGGCTACACCTTC CASSSPDRGGGYTF
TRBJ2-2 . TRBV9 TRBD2 TGTGCCAGCAGCTCGGGGGATAGCGGGAGAGGGGCCGGGGAGCTGTTTTTT CASSSGDSGRGAGELFF
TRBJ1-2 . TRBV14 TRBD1 TGTGCCAGCAGCCCGGGACAGGGCGACTATGGCTACACCTTC CASSPGQGDYGYTF
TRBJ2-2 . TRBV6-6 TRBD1 TGTGCCAGCACCTTGGGACAGGGGGCGAACGGGGAGCTGTTTTTT CASTLGQGANGELFF